These 24 T cell receptor beta chains were all obtained from the same sample, sequenced in a study of T cells expressing NK-cell markers. After re-calling the 5' RACE reads, TCRdb lists one entry per CDR3 protein, DNA absent. The sample table includes a few hundred thousand distinct CDR3 sequences. Sequencing was carried out using blood T cells: a sorted CD56 or NKG2C T cell subset, CD4+ or CD8+ T cells, or bulk PBMC T cells (not recorded which). These receptor sequences come from a man aged 18-75 years in good health.

The genes are TRBV6-1 and TRBJ1-1; TCRdb reports TRBD1, a call that lacks DNA to check it against. The CDR3 loop spans 15 amino acids. Looked up from germline, CDR1 is MNHNS and CDR2 is SASEGT. CDR3: CASSRQENMNTEAFF.

V usage is TRBV18 and J usage is TRBJ1-1; TCRdb's D call, TRBD1, is unchecked because there is no DNA. The CDR3 consists of 13 residues. Germline CDR1 and CDR2: KGHSH and LQKENI. CDR3 region: CASSSGQSTEAFF. The variable domain in full, with the rest retrieved from reference TRBV18 and TRBJ1-1, is NAGVMQNPRHLVRRRGQEARLRCSPMKGHSHVYWYRQLPEEGLKFMVYLQKENIIDESGMPKERFSAEFPKEGPSILRIQQVVRGDSAAYFCASSSGQSTEAFFGQGTRLTVV.

This chain joins TRBV11-1 and TRBJ1-2; the D call from TCRdb, TRBD1, cannot be confirmed without DNA. This CDR3 region has 18 residues. Germline CDR1 reads SGHAT; CDR2 reads FQDESV (reference sequence). The CDR3 spells CASSFAGTGLSYGFRYTF. The full variable domain, rest sourced from reference TRBV11-1 and TRBJ1-2, is EAEVAQSPRYKITEKSQAVAFWCDPISGHATLYWYRQILGQGPELLVQFQDESVVDDSQLPKDRFSAERLKGVDSTLKIQPAELGDSAMYLCASSFAGTGLSYGFRYTFGSGTRLTVV.

J is TRBJ2-5 and V is TRBV11-2; TCRdb designates TRBD2, a call that cannot be tested without DNA. This CDR3 region has 13 residues. CDR1 is SGHAT and CDR2 is FQNNGV in the germline V gene. The chain's CDR3 is CASRGLAGETQYF.

The J gene is TRBJ1-1, the V gene TRBV5-6; no DNA is available, so the TRBD1 call from TCRdb remains unchecked. CDR1 and CDR2 from the germline V gene are SGHDT and YYEEEE. The CDR3 has 15 residues. The chain's CDR3 is CASSLASQPGTEAFF.

The genes are TRBV19 and TRBJ1-2; TCRdb lists TRBD1, though no DNA is available to test this call. Per germline, CDR1 LNHDA and CDR2 SQIVND (reference sequence). This CDR3 is 17 amino acids long. CDR3 protein: CASSTRVFGSANYGYTF.

V and J are TRBV20-1 and TRBJ2-1; TCRdb reports TRBD2, a call that lacks DNA to check it against. Per the germline V gene, CDR1 is DFQATT and CDR2 is SNEGSKA (reference sequence). CDR3 length equals 14 residues. This chain's CDR3 is CSASAGAHRRQQFF.

The chain couples TRBV19 to TRBJ1-5; TCRdb's assignment of TRBD1 cannot be checked, as there is no DNA. The length of the CDR3 is 17 residues. The germline V gene encodes CDR1 LNHDA and CDR2 SQIVND (reference sequence). Here the CDR3 reads CASSMEGGRSERQPQHF.

The V call is TRBV7-9, the J call TRBJ2-5. This CDR3 is built from 14 residues. Germline V lookup: CDR1 SEHNR, CDR2 FQNEAQ (reference sequence). CDR3 amino acids: CASSLQLNQETQYF.

The chain recombines TRBV29-1 with TRBJ2-5; TCRdb's D call, TRBD1, is unchecked because there is no DNA. The CDR3 has 13 amino acids. The V gene's germline CDR1 is SQVTM and CDR2 ANQGSEA. CDR3 protein: CSVESIPGETQYF.

The chain employs TRBV27 and TRBJ2-3. In germline, CDR1 is MNHEY, CDR2 SMNVEV (reference sequence). The CDR3 covers 13 residues. The CDR3 spells CASLGASTDTQYF.

The chain joins TRBV2 to TRBJ1-2; with no DNA, the TCRdb D assignment of TRBD1 cannot be verified. In germline, CDR1 is SNHLY, CDR2 FYNNEI. The CDR3 extends over 13 amino acids. The CDR3 reads CASRQTEFYGYTF.

J is TRBJ2-3 and V is TRBV12-3 or TRBV12-4; TCRdb picks TRBD2, but there is no DNA to check that call. The CDR3 consists of 16 residues. CDR3 region: CASSPTAVASTDTQYF.

The gene calls are TRBV20-1 and TRBJ1-6; TCRdb reports TRBD1, a call that lacks DNA to check it against. This CDR3 is built from 15 residues. Germline CDR1 and CDR2: DFQATT and SNEGSKA (reference sequence). CDR3 in amino acids: CSASGLAGAASPLHF.

The chain carries TRBV7-8 and TRBJ1-6; TCRdb's assignment of TRBD1 cannot be checked, as there is no DNA. This CDR3 is 15 amino acids long. The germline gives CDR1 SGHVS, CDR2 FQNEAQ. The CDR3 sequence: CASSTRTGVDSPLHF.

J is TRBJ2-1 and V is TRBV24-1; TCRdb selects TRBD1, and the lack of DNA leaves this call unchecked. CDR3 length equals 16 residues. Germline assignment: CDR1 KGHDR and CDR2 SFDVKD. The CDR3 here is CATSDSRTGNSNEQFF.

This sequence joins TRBV2 and TRBJ1-4. The CDR3 is made up of 15 amino acids. The germline gives CDR1 SNHLY, CDR2 FYNNEI. The CDR3 loop reads CASSDEPVFNEKLFF.

J is TRBJ2-3 and V is TRBV5-4; TCRdb reports TRBD1, a call that lacks DNA to check it against. The CDR3 spans 16 residues. Germline V gene sequence: CDR1 SGHNT, CDR2 YYREEE (reference sequence). CDR3: CASSRFTGGRKDTQYF.

The chain has TRBV20-1 and TRBJ2-7; as DNA is missing, the TRBD1 call by TCRdb cannot be tested. The CDR3 runs 13 residues. Looked up from germline, CDR1 is DFQATT and CDR2 is SNEGSKA (reference sequence). The CDR3 here is CSASLGHKYEQYF.

CDR3 region: CASSWGDPTYNEQFF. This chain links TRBV5-1 with TRBJ2-1. The germline V gene has CDR1 SGHRS and CDR2 YFSETQ. The CDR3 is 15 amino acids. The full variable domain, rest sourced from reference TRBV5-1 and TRBJ2-1, is KAGVTQTPRYLIKTRGQQVTLSCSPISGHRSVSWYQQTPGQGLQFLFEYFSETQRNKGNFPGRFSGRQFSNSRSEMNVSTLELGDSALYLCASSWGDPTYNEQFFGPGTRLTVL.

The genes are TRBV18 and TRBJ2-1; TCRdb picks TRBD2, but there is no DNA to check that call. CDR3 length equals 19 residues. CDR1 and CDR2 (germline): KGHSH, LQKENI. Here the CDR3 reads CASSQLLAGLTSSYNEQFF.

V usage is TRBV11-1 and J usage is TRBJ1-2; the D call from TCRdb, TRBD1, cannot be confirmed without DNA. The CDR3 covers 18 residues. Germline V gene data show CDR1 as SGHAT and CDR2 as FQDESV (reference sequence). The CDR3 region is CASSLAVGTGGSRSGYTF. The full variable domain, rest sourced from reference TRBV11-1 and TRBJ1-2, is EAEVAQSPRYKITEKSQAVAFWCDPISGHATLYWYRQILGQGPELLVQFQDESVVDDSQLPKDRFSAERLKGVDSTLKIQPAELGDSAMYLCASSLAVGTGGSRSGYTFGSGTRLTVV.

J is TRBJ2-1 and V is TRBV5-1; the D call from TCRdb, TRBD2, cannot be confirmed without DNA. The germline V gene encodes CDR1 SGHRS and CDR2 YFSETQ. The CDR3 covers 17 residues. This CDR3 is CASSPGGTSGGFNEQFF.

The chain uses TRBV6-5 and TRBJ1-5; with no DNA, the TCRdb D assignment of TRBD1 cannot be verified. From germline, CDR1 is MNHEY and CDR2 SVGAGI. CDR3 length equals 16 residues. The CDR3: CASSYHPVGAGQPQHF.